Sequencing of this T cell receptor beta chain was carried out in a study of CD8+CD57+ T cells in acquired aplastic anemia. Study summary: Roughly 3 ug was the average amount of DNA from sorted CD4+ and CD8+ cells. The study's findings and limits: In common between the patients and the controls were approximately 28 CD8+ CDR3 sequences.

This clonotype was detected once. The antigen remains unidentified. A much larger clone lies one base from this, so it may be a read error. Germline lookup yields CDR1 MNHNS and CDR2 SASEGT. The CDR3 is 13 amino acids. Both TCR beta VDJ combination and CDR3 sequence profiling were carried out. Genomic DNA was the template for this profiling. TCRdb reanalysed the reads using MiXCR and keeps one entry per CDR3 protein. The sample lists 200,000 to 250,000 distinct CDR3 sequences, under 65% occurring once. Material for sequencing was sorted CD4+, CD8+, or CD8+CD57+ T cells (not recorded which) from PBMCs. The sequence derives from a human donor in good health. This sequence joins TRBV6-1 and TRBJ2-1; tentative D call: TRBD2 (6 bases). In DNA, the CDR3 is TGTGCCAGCAGTGGCATACAGGAGGGTGAGCAGCTCTTC. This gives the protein CASSGIQEGEQLF.